The present T cell receptor beta chain was sequenced within a study of CD8 T cells in Susac syndrome. About 0.5 to 1 ug RNA was reverse transcribed with random hexamers. The authors amplified TCR beta CDR3 across 54 Vbeta and 13 Jbeta using immunoSEQ multiplex PCR. MiXCR was run by TCRdb on the immunoSEQ multiplex PCR reads, yielding one entry per CDR3 protein. This table holds around 170,000 distinct CDR3 sequences, under 95% found once. CD8+ and CD4+ T cells from blood underwent TCR beta sequencing, which was carried out in a high-throughput format. Healthy donors served as the controls. They were matched for age and sex. While CD8+ and CD4+ T cells were isolated negatively, TEMRA cells were enriched by FACS. The V and J ends lost 0 bases and 1 base respectively, with 10 bases between them. CDR1 is SGHRS and CDR2 is YFSETQ in the germline V gene. This CDR3 region has 15 residues.

Sequencing input: CD4+ T cells from PBMCs. This TCR was recovered from a human donor in good health. The rearrangement joins TRBV5-1 to TRBJ1-1; D is undetermined. CDR3 loop: CASSLAGSRNTEAFF. For the CDR3, the DNA is TGCGCCAGCAGCTTGGCGGGCAGTCGGAACACTGAAGCTTTCTTT.